The source of this TCR beta chain is a study of response to subunit inactivated influenza vaccine. This clonotype was seen at least ten times. The junction differs from germline at one of its ends, possibly a read error. TCRdb ran MiXCR on the RT-PCR reads and lists one entry per CDR3 protein. The sample lists roughly 710,000 distinct CDR3 sequences; around 15% were seen once. CDR3 size: 13 residues. Sequenced material: PBMCs from blood, taken around 15 days before vaccination. The J gene is TRBJ2-7, the V gene TRBV12-3 or TRBV12-4; a weak D match, TRBD1 (6 bases). The clonotype comes from a man aged 45 to 65 who received an inactivated influenza vaccine. CDR3 coding DNA: TGCGCCAGCAGCTTGGGGGCCCCCTACGAGCAGTACTTC. This sequence encodes CASSLGAPYEQYF.